This section outlines one T cell receptor beta chain sequence together with its context. The sample contains more than one DNA sequence encoding this CDR3. The data are from a study of blood T cell repertoires in COVID-19. Across the study: Samples of COVID-19 (acute and convalescent) were obtained from the United States, Italy and Spain. PBMCs, B-cell-depleted T cells, or T cells were the source of the cDNA or gDNA that made up the material.

Trimming stripped 0 bases from V and 0 bases from J, with 8 bases between. The CDR3 consists of 15 residues. The germline gives CDR1 KGHSH, CDR2 LQKENI. Original processing notes: Researchers report that nucleated cell counts were estimated from reference gene primer amplification. Some clones are missing from TCRdb's copy, which holds only in-frame ones; the method was immunoSEQ multiplex PCR. The DNA was the basis for D and trimming; V, J and clone size are from that table. The profile shows about 400,000 clones, 87% of them singletons. Clinical histories supplied by participants themselves formed the basis of cohort assignment.

The specimen was PBMCs or T cells enriched from blood (not recorded which). J is TRBJ1-2 and V is TRBV18; D gene ambiguous. The receptor's source is a woman aged 18-29 years with acute COVID-19. CDR3 DNA sequence: TGTGCCAGCTCACCACCGGGCCAAGCTAACTATGGCTACACCTTC. Translation gives CASSPPGQANYGYTF.